The sequence of this T cell receptor (beta chain) was determined in a study of cytomegalovirus exposure and HLA in healthy donors. V was clipped by 0 bases and J by 1 base, with 3 bases between them. Germline CDR1 SGHAT, CDR2 FQDESV (reference sequence). The CDR3 spans 14 residues. Vbeta (60) and Jbeta (13) primers were used in the PCR. Measured with immunoSEQ multiplex PCR; TCRdb has only the in-frame clones, and not every one. The table records a few hundred thousand clones, around 86% of them present only once. This sequence joins TRBV11-1 and TRBJ2-2; D remains unclear. The sequence was collected from a woman in her forties or fifties in good health and CMV-seropositive. Sequenced sample: PBMCs. CDR3 sequence (DNA): TGTGCCAGCAGCTTAGCCAGGAACACCGGGGAGCTGTTTTTT. It encodes CASSLARNTGELFF.